A single sample gave rise to the 20 T cell receptor beta chains below, sequenced in a study of control samples from healthy donors and cancer patients. Repertoires were generated with immunoSEQ multiplex PCR, while TCRdb's copy carries only in-frame clones and drops some. The profile covers 100,000 to 150,000 clones, with around 92% appearing a single time and roughly 2.1% taken by the ten largest. The material sequenced was blood. These receptors came from a woman aged 45-65 years in good health.

V gene TRBV28 combines with J gene TRBJ1-2, with D perhaps TRBD1 (5 bases). CDR1 is MDHEN and CDR2 is SYDVKM in the germline V gene. Trimming took 6 bases from V and 3 from J, leaving 11 bases between them. The CDR3 is 13 residues long. The CDR3 here is CASSLTGYYGYTF. CDR3 nucleotide sequence: TGTGCCAGCAGCCTTACAGGCTACTATGGCTACACCTTC.

The CDR3 DNA reads as TGTGCCACCAGCAGGGGACAGGGGAACTCTGGAAACACCATATATTTT. The encoded protein is CATSRGQGNSGNTIYF. The V call is TRBV15, the J call TRBJ1-3; TRBD1 aligns across 10 bases. This CDR3 has 16 amino acids. Unmatched junction bases numbered 2, after V lost 3 bases and J lost 0 bases. Germline V gene data show CDR1 as LNHNV and CDR2 as YYDKDF (reference sequence). Full variable domain (outside the CDR3, taken from reference TRBV15 and TRBJ1-3): DAMVIQNPRYQVTQFGKPVTLSCSQTLNHNVMYWYQQKSSQAPKLLFHYYDKDFNNEADTPDNFQSRRPNTSFCFLDIRSPGLGDTAMYLCATSRGQGNSGNTIYFGEGSWLTVV.

This sequence joins TRBV2 and TRBJ2-1; D is ambiguous. The CDR3 contains 11 residues. Germline CDR1 and CDR2: SNHLY and FYNNEI. Deletions cut 4 bases from V and 6 bases from J, with 4 bases between. The CDR3: CASSGLNEQFF. CDR3 sequence (DNA): TGTGCCAGCAGTGGTCTCAATGAGCAGTTCTTC. Complete variable domain (other parts from reference TRBV2 and TRBJ2-1): EPEVTQTPSHQVTQMGQEVILRCVPISNHLYFYWYRQILGQKVEFLVSFYNNEISEKSEIFDDQFSVERPDGSNFTLKIRSTKLEDSAMYFCASSGLNEQFFGPGTRLTVL.

Details on this clone: The sample has other DNA sequences that encode this CDR3 too. This rearrangement joins TRBV2 to TRBJ1-1; D unclear. V lost 3 bases to trimming and J lost 2 bases, with 10 bases between them. CDR1 and CDR2 from the germline V gene are SNHLY and FYNNEI. CDR3 size: 14 residues. The CDR3 region is CASSERRGNTEAFF. The DNA of the CDR3 is TGTGCCAGCAGTGAGCGGAGAGGAAACACTGAAGCTTTCTTT.

The chain links TRBV10-3 to TRBJ1-2, with 8 bases lining up with TRBD1. The length of the CDR3 is 14 residues. V shed 5 bases, J shed 3 bases, and the junction held 5 bases outside the gene matches. CDR1 is ENHRY, CDR2 SYGVKD, per germline. The CDR3 nucleotides are TGTGCCATCAGTCCCGGGACAGGAGACTATGGCTACACCTTC. Residues: CAISPGTGDYGYTF.

The chain couples TRBV13 to TRBJ1-4; 8 nucleotides line up with TRBD1. After removal of 0 bases from V and 7 bases from J, the junction contained 4 bases not matched to a gene. Germline V gene lookup returns CDR1 PRHDT and CDR2 FYEKMQ (reference sequence). The CDR3 totals 15 residues. The CDR3, as DNA: TGTGCCAGCAGCTTAGGCCGGACAGGGTTTGAAAAACTGTTTTTT. It encodes CASSLGRTGFEKLFF.

The chain links TRBV5-1 to TRBJ1-1, with 9 bases lining up with TRBD1. The length of the CDR3 is 22 residues. Per germline, CDR1 SGHRS and CDR2 YFSETQ. V shed 0 bases, J shed 5 bases, and the junction held 26 bases outside the gene matches. Here the CDR3 DNA reads TGCGCCAGCAGCTTGGCCGTCCTCGGCATAGGGACAGGGTGGAAGCCAACGACTGAAGCTTTCTTT. This encodes CASSLAVLGIGTGWKPTTEAFF.

As to this clone: Other DNA sequences in this sample translate to the same CDR3. V and J are TRBV5-1 and TRBJ2-2; 7 nucleotides match TRBD2. The germline CDR1 and CDR2 sequences are SGHRS and YFSETQ. Germline trimming cut 0 bases from V and 2 bases from J; bases unmatched to any gene: 1. This CDR3 has 15 amino acids. CDR3: CASSLAGGNTGELFF. The DNA for the CDR3 is TGCGCCAGCAGCTTGGCGGGAGGTAACACCGGGGAGCTGTTTTTT.

The V gene is TRBV11-2, the J gene TRBJ1-3, with D hard to call. V was clipped by 1 base and J by 7 bases, with 2 bases between them. The CDR3 runs to 11 residues. CDR1 is SGHAT and CDR2 is FQNNGV in the germline V gene. The CDR3 DNA reads as TGTGCCAGCAGCTTAGCCAACACCATATATTTT. As protein: CASSLANTIYF.

The chain recombines TRBV19 with TRBJ1-3; D is unresolved. Germline-derived CDR1 and CDR2 are LNHDA and SQIVND (reference sequence). Trimming pared 8 bases from V and 0 bases from J, leaving 20 bases between. The length of the CDR3 is 17 residues. In nucleotides, the CDR3 is TGTGCCAGTGGGAGGTCGCTTGGAAAAAACTCTGGAAACACCATATATTTT. Amino acid sequence: CASGRSLGKNSGNTIYF.

A single count supports this clone. The chain is built from TRBV18 and TRBJ1-4; D unclear. Between the trimmed V and J ends, which lost 4 bases and 5 bases, there was a span of 17 bases. There are 16 residues in the CDR3. CDR1 KGHSH and CDR2 LQKENI come from the germline V gene. Here the CDR3 DNA reads TGTGCCAGCTCACGAAACTCAGCGACCACGAATGAAAAACTGTTTTTT. This gives the protein CASSRNSATTNEKLFF.

The chain employs TRBV30 and TRBJ1-2; D unresolved. Germline assignment: CDR1 GTSNPN and CDR2 SVGIG (reference sequence). The CDR3 has 11 amino acids. Trimming shortened V by 4 bases and J by 8 bases, and 11 bases separated the two germline ends. In DNA, the CDR3 is TGTGCCTGGACAAAAGGGTGGGGCTACACCTTC. Residues: CAWTKGWGYTF. Full variable domain (remainder filled in from reference TRBV30 and TRBJ1-2): SQTIHQWPATLVQPVGSPLSLECTVEGTSNPNLYWYRQAAGRGLQLLFYSVGIGQISSEVPQNLSASRPQDRQFILSSKKLLLSDSGFYLCAWTKGWGYTFGSGTRLTVV.

The genes are TRBV6-1 and TRBJ2-7; TRBD1 might be the D (5 bases). V was clipped by 0 bases and J by 0 bases, with 12 bases between them. Per germline, CDR1 MNHNS and CDR2 SASEGT. The length of the CDR3 is 16 residues. This CDR3 reads CASSEAGAASSYEQYF. CDR3 in DNA: TGTGCCAGCAGTGAAGCTGGGGCCGCTAGCTCCTACGAGCAGTACTTC.

The chain employs TRBV7-8 and TRBJ1-4; the D gene is possibly TRBD1 (5 bases). The CDR3 totals 15 residues. Trimming removed 8 bases at V and 8 bases at J, with 21 bases between. CDR1 and CDR2 from the germline V gene are SGHVS and FQNEAQ. CDR3 loop: CASAINPGFEEKLFF. In DNA form, the CDR3 reads TGTGCCAGCGCTATTAACCCAGGGTTTGAAGAAAAACTGTTTTTT.

This chain joins TRBV7-2 and TRBJ2-7; D is possibly TRBD1 or TRBD2 (6 bases each). Germline loops: CDR1 SGHTA, CDR2 FQGNSA. This CDR3 is built from 13 residues. Between the trimmed V and J ends, which lost 5 bases and 4 bases, there was a span of 12 bases. CDR3 loop: CASSAGTFYEQYF. Here the CDR3 DNA reads TGTGCCAGCAGCGCGGGGACATTTTACGAGCAGTACTTC.

This clone was found once. The chain is built from TRBV7-2 and TRBJ1-2; D gene uncertain. V was clipped by 3 bases and J by 14 bases, with 19 bases between them. This CDR3 spans 13 amino acids. Looked up from germline, CDR1 is SGHTA and CDR2 is FQGNSA. Here the CDR3 reads CASSFGRSVRATF. The CDR3 DNA follows: TGTGCCAGCAGCTTCGGGAGGTCGGTACGGGCAACCTTC.

The J gene is TRBJ1-5, the V gene TRBV19; weak D call: TRBD1 (6 bases). The germline V gene encodes CDR1 LNHDA and CDR2 SQIVND (reference sequence). CDR3 size: 14 residues. V dropped 6 bases and J dropped 6 bases, with 15 bases sitting between them. As DNA, the CDR3 is TGTGCCAGTAGCCCGATGGGGGGCAGTCAGCCCCAGCATTTT. Translation gives CASSPMGGSQPQHF.

The table lists this clone with a count of one. This chain uses TRBV13 with TRBJ1-1; D call uncertain. Germline CDR1 PRHDT, CDR2 FYEKMQ (reference sequence). The V and J ends lost 0 bases and 0 bases respectively, with 2 bases between them. The length of the CDR3 is 13 residues. The chain's CDR3 is CASSLGLNTEAFF. CDR3 bases: TGTGCCAGCAGCTTAGGCTTGAACACTGAAGCTTTCTTT.

The chain links TRBV7-9 to TRBJ2-3, with no clear D. This CDR3 is built from 17 residues. Germline CDR1 and CDR2: SEHNR and FQNEAQ (reference sequence). With 5 bases removed from V and 2 bases from J, the gap between germline ends came to 20 bases. CDR3 sequence reads: CASSPIGTGPLTDTQYF. CDR3 DNA: TGTGCCAGCAGCCCTATCGGTACCGGACCACTCACAGATACGCAGTATTTT. The full variable domain, rest sourced from reference TRBV7-9 and TRBJ2-3, is DTGVSQNPRHKITKRGQNVTFRCDPISEHNRLYWYRQTLGQGPEFLTYFQNEAQLEKSRLLSDRFSAERPKGSFSTLEIQRTEQGDSAMYLCASSPIGTGPLTDTQYFGPGTRLTVL.

The CDR3 DNA reads TGTGCCAGCAGCTTCGGTTCCTATAATTCACCCCTCCACTTT. Its translation is CASSFGSYNSPLHF. The rearrangement links TRBV7-9 to TRBJ1-6; the D is unclear. The CDR3 extends over 14 amino acids. Germline V gene sequence: CDR1 SEHNR, CDR2 FQNEAQ (reference sequence). V dropped 3 bases and J dropped 1 base, with 4 bases sitting between them.